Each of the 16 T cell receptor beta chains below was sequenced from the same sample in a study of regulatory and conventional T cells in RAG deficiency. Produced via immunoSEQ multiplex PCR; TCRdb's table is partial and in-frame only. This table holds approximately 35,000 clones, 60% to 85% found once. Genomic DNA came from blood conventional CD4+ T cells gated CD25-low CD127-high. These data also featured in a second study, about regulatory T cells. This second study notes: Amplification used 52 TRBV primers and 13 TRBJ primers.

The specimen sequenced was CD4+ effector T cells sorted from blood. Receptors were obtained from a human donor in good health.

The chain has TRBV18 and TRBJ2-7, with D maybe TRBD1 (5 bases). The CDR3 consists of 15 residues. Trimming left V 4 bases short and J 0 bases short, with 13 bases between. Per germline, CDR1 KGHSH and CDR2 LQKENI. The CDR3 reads CASSLNHDSSYEQYF. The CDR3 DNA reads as TGTGCCAGCTCACTGAATCACGACAGCTCCTACGAGCAGTACTTC.

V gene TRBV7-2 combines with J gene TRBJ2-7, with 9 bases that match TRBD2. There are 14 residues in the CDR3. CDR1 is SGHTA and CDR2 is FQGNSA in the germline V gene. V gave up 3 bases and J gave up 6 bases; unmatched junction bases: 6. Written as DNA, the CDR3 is TGTGCCAGCAGCTTCCAGCGGGAGGTTCCCGAGCAGTACTTC. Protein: CASSFQREVPEQYF.

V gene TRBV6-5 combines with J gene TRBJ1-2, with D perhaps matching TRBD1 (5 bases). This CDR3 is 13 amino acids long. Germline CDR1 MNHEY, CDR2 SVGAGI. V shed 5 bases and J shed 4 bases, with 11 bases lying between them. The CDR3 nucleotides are TGTGCCAGCAGTGGGGGACTGAGCTATGGCTACACCTTC. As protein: CASSGGLSYGYTF.

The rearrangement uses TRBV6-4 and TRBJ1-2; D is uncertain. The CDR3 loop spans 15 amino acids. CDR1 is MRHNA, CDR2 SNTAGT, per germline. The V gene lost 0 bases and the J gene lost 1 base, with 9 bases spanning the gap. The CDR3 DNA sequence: TGTGCCAGCAGTGACTCTAGGATGGGTAACTATGGCTACACCTTC. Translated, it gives CASSDSRMGNYGYTF.

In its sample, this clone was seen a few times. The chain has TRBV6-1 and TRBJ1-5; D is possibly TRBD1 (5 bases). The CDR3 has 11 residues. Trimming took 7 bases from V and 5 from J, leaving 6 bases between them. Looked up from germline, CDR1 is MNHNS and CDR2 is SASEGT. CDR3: CASMGDQPQHF. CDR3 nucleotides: TGTGCCAGCATGGGGGATCAGCCCCAGCATTTT.

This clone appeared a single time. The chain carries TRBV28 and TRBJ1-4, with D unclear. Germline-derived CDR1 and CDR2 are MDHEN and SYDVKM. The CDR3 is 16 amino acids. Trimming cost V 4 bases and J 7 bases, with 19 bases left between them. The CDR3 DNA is TGTGCCAGCAGTTCCAGGTTGACATCTCCGAGTGAAAAACTGTTTTTT. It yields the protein CASSSRLTSPSEKLFF.

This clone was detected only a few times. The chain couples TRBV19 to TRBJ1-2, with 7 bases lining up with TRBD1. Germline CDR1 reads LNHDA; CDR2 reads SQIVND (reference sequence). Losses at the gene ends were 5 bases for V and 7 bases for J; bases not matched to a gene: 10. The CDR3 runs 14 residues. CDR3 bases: TGTGCCAGTAGTCCCCGGACAGGTCGGATTGGCTACACCTTC. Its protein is CASSPRTGRIGYTF.

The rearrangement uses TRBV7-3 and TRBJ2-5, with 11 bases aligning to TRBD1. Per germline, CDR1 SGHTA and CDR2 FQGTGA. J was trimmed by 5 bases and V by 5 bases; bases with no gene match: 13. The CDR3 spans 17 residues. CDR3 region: CASSLAGTGGAYETQYF. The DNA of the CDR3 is TGTGCCAGCAGCCTCGCCGGGACAGGGGGAGCGTACGAGACCCAGTACTTC.

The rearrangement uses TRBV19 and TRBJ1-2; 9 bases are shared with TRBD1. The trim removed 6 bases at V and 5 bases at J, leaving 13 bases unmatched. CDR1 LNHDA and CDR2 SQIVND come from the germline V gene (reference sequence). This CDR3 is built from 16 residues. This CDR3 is CASRSRDRATSYGYTF. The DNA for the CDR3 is TGTGCCAGTAGATCACGGGACAGGGCCACTTCTTATGGCTACACCTTC.

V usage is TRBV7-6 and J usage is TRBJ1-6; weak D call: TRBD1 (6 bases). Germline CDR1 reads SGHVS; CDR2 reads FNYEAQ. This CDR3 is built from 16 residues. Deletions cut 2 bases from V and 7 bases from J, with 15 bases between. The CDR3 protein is CASSLSPGQTNSPLHF. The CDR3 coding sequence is TGTGCCAGCAGCTTATCTCCGGGACAAACGAATTCACCCCTCCACTTT.

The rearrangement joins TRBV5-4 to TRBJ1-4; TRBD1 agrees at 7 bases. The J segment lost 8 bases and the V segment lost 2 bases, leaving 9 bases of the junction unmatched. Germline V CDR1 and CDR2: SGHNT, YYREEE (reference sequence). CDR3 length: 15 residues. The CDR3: CASSFMEWTGEKLFF. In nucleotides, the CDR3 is TGTGCCAGCAGCTTTATGGAATGGACAGGCGAAAAACTGTTTTTT.

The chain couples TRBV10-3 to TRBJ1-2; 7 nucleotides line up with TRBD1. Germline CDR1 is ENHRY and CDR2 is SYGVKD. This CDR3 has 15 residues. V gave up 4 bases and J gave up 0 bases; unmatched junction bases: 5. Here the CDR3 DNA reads TGTGCCATCAGTGCAGGACAGGATGCTAACTATGGCTACACCTTC. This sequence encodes CAISAGQDANYGYTF.

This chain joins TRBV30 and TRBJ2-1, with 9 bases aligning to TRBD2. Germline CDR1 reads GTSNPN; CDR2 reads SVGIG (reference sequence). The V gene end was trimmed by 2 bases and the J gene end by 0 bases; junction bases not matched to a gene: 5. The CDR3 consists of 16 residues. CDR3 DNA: TGTGCCTGGAGTCCAAGGGGACTAGCCTCCTACAATGAGCAGTTCTTC. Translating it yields CAWSPRGLASYNEQFF.

Here the CDR3 reads CATTYHGTGNEKLFF. For the CDR3, the DNA is TGTGCCACCACTTACCACGGGACAGGGAATGAAAAACTGTTTTTT. The V call is TRBV15, the J call TRBJ1-4, with 9 bases matching TRBD1. The V gene's germline CDR1 is LNHNV and CDR2 YYDKDF (reference sequence). Losses at the gene ends were 7 bases for V and 5 bases for J; bases not matched to a gene: 8. This CDR3 is 15 amino acids long.

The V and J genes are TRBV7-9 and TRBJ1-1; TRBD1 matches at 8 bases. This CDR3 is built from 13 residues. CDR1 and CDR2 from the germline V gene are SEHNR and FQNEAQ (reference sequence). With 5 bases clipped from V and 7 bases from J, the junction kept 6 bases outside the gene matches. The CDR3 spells CASSQRTGFEAFF. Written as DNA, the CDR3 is TGTGCCAGCAGCCAAAGGACAGGGTTTGAAGCTTTCTTT. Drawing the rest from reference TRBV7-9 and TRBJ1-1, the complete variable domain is DTGVSQNPRHKITKRGQNVTFRCDPISEHNRLYWYRQTLGQGPEFLTYFQNEAQLEKSRLLSDRFSAERPKGSFSTLEIQRTEQGDSAMYLCASSQRTGFEAFFGQGTRLTVV.

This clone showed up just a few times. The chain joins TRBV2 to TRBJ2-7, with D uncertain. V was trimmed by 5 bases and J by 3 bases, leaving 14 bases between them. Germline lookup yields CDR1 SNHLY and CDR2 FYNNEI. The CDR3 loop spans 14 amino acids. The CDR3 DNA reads TGTGCCAGCAGTAACGGACCTACCTACTACGAGCAGTACTTC. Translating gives CASSNGPTYYEQYF. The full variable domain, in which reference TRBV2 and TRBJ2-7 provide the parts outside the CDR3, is EPEVTQTPSHQVTQMGQEVILRCVPISNHLYFYWYRQILGQKVEFLVSFYNNEISEKSEIFDDQFSVERPDGSNFTLKIRSTKLEDSAMYFCASSNGPTYYEQYFGPGTRLTVT.